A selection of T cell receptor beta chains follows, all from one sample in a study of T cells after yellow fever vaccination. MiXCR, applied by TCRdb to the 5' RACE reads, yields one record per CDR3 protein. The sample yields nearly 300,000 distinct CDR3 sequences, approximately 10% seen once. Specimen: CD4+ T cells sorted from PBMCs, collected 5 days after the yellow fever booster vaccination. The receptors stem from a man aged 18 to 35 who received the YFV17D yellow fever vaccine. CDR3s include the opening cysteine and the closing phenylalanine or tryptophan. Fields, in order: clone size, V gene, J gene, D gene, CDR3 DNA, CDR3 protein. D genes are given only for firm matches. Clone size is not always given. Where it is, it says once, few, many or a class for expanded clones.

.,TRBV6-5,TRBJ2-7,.,TGTGCCAGCAGGTCCCCAGGGGTACCCTACGAGCAGTACTTC,CASRSPGVPYEQYF
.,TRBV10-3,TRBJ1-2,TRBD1,TGTGCCATCAGCGGACAGGGTGACTATGGCTACACCTTC,CAISGQGDYGYTF
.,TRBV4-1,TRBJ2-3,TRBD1,TGCGCCAGCAGACAGGGGCCCAGCACAGATACGCAGTATTTT,CASRQGPSTDTQYF
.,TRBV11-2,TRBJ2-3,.,TGTGCCAGCAGCTTACGATCCAGACTAGAGACAGATACGCAGTATTTT,CASSLRSRLETDTQYF
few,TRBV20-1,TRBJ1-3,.,TGCAGTGCTAGAGCCGGACACACCATATATTTT,CSARAGHTIYF
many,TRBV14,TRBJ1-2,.,TGTGCCAGCAGCCAAAGCAAGAAACAGGGCTTCTATGGCTACACCTTC,CASSQSKKQGFYGYTF
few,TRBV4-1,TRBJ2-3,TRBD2,TGCGCCAGCAGCCTTCAGAGAGCGGGGCGATACACAGATACGCAGTATTTT,CASSLQRAGRYTDTQYF
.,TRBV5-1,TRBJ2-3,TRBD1,TGCGCCAGCATGGCAGGGGGATCGACAGATACGCAGTATTTT,CASMAGGSTDTQYF
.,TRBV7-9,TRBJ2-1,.,TGTGCCAGCAGCCCCGAAAGACAGGAGAGGGAAAATGAGCAGTTCTTC,CASSPERQERENEQFF
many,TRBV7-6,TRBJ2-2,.,TGTGCCAGCAGTCTTCAAGGGGGGCGAAGGAACACCGGGGAGCTGTTTTTT,CASSLQGGRRNTGELFF
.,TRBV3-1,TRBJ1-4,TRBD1,TGTGCCAGCAGCCAAGACGGGTCGGGACAGCGTAATGAAAAACTGTTTTTT,CASSQDGSGQRNEKLFF
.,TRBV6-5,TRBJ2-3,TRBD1,TGTGCCAGCAGTTACTTTGGCAGGGGGGATACGCAGTATTTT,CASSYFGRGDTQYF
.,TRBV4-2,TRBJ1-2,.,TGTGCCAGCAGCCAAGAAAGGGGAAGGCACTATGGCTACACCTTC,CASSQERGRHYGYTF